The source of this TCR beta chain is a study of blood T cell repertoires in COVID-19. About the research overall: In each case, the material was cDNA or gDNA derived from T cells, B-cell-depleted T cells, or PBMCs.

The study counted Cohort 3 donors as recovered given two negative PCRs, clearance, or symptom resolution. This CDR3 spans 16 amino acids. Trimming shortened V by 2 bases and J by 8 bases, and 20 bases separated the two germline ends. Germline CDR1 is SGHDT and CDR2 is YYEEEE. In the original processing: From reference gene primer amplification, estimates of nucleated cell counts were derived. Method: immunoSEQ multiplex PCR; TCRdb's copy keeps in-frame clones and lacks some. The V and J calls and clone size come from that table; D and trimming were worked out from the DNA. The table shows hundreds of thousands of clones, with over 75% occurring only once.

V usage is TRBV5-6 and J usage is TRBJ2-1; possibly TRBD1 for D (5 bases). This TCR was sampled from a man in his late teens or twenties who had recovered from COVID-19. Sequenced input: PBMCs or T cells enriched from blood (not recorded which). CDR3 sequence (DNA): TGTGCCAGCAGCTTTTTGTCGACAGACGTCAAGGATGAGCAGTTCTTC. It specifies CASSFLSTDVKDEQFF.